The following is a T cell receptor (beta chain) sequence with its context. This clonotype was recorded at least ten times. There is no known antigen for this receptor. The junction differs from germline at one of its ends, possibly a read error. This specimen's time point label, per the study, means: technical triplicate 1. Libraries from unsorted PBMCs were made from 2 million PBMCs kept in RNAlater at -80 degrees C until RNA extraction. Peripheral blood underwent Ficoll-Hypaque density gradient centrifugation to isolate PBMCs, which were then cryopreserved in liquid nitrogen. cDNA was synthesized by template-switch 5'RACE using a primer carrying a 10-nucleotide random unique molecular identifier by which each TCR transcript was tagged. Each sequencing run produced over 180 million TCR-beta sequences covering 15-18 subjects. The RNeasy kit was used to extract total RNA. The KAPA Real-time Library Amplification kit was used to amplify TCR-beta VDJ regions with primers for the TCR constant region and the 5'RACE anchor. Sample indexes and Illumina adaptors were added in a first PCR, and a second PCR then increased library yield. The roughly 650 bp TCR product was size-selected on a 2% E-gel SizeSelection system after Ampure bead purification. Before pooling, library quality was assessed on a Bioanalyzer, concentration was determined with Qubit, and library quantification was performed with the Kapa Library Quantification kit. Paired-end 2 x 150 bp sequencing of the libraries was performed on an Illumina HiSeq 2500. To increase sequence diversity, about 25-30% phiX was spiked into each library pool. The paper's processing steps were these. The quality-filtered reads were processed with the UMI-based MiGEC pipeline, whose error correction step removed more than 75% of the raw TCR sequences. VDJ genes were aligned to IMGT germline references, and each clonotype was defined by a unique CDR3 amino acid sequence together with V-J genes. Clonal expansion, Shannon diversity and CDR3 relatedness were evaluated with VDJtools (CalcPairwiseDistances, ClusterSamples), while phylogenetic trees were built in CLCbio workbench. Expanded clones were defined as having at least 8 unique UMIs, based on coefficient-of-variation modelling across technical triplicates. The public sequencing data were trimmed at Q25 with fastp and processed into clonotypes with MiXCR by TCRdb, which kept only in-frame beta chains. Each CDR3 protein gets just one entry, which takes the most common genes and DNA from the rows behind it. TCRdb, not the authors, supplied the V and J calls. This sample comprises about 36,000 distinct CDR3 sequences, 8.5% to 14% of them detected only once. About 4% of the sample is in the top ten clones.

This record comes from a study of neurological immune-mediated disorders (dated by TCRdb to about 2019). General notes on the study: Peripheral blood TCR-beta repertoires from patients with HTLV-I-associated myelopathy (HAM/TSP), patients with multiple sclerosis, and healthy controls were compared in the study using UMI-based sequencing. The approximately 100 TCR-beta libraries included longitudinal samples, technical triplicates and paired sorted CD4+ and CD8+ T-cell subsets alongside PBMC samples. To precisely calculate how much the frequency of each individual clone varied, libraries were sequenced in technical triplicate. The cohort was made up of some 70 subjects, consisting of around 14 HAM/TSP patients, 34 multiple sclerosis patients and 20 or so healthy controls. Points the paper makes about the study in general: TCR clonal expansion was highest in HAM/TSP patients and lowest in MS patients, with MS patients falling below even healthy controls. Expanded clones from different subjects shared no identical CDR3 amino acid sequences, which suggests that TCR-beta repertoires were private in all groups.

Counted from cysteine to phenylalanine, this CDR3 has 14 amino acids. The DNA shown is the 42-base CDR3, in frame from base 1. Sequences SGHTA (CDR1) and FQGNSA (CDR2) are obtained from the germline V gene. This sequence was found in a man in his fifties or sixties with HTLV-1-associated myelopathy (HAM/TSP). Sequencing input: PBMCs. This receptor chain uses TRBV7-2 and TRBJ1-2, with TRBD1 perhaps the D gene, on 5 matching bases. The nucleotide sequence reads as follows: TGTGCCAGCAGCTTAAGCGGGGGAGGTGAAGGGACCGGCTTC. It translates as CASSLSGGGEGTGF. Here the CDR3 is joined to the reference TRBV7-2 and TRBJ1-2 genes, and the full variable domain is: GAGVSQSPSNKVTEKGKDVELRCDPISGHTALYWYRQSLGQGLEFLIYFQGNSAPDKSGLPSDRFSAERTGGSVSTLTIQRTQQEDSAVYLCASSLSGGGEGTGFGSGTRLTVV.